Listed below are T cell receptor beta chains from one sample, sequenced in a study of technical replicates of blood from four donors. Sequenced by immunoSEQ multiplex PCR; TCRdb stores in-frame clones only, minus some. The sample consists of tens of thousands of clones, roughly 92% of them appearing once. Material: T cells isolated from PBMCs. These receptors all come from a human donor in good health. CDR3s include the opening cysteine and the closing phenylalanine or tryptophan. A D gene is named only where the DNA matches it firmly. Not all rows give a size; the values are once, few, many and, for expanded clones, a class.

>TRBD1|15|TRBJ2-3|-|TRBV29-1
CSVEVYRGSTDTQYF
TGCAGCGTTGAGGTTTACAGGGGTAGCACAGATACGCAGTATTTT
>-|14|TRBJ1-4|once|TRBV30
CAGVRRDINEKLFF
TGTGCCGGAGTCCGACGGGACATAAATGAAAAACTGTTTTTT
>-|15|TRBJ2-1|-|TRBV6-5
CASSYSLASYNEQFF
TGTGCCAGCAGTTACTCCCTAGCGTCCTACAATGAGCAGTTCTTC
>-|12|TRBJ2-2|-|TRBV29-1
CSVGGNTGELFF
TGCAGCGTTGGAGGGAACACCGGGGAGCTGTTTTTT
>-|13|TRBJ2-2|-|TRBV30
CAWRIKNTGELFF
TGTGCCTGGAGAATTAAGAACACCGGGGAGCTGTTTTTT
>-|13|TRBJ1-2|-|TRBV27
CASSPEGVYGYTF
TGTGCCAGCAGTCCAGAAGGAGTCTATGGCTACACCTTC
>TRBD1|17|TRBJ2-3|-|TRBV5-1
CASSPDSTGRTADTQYF
TGCGCCAGCAGCCCGGACTCGACAGGGAGAACTGCAGATACGCAGTATTTT
>-|15|TRBJ2-3|-|TRBV9
CASSVVSGTTDTQYF
TGTGCCAGCAGCGTAGTATCCGGGACAACAGATACGCAGTATTTT
>-|14|TRBJ1-5|-|TRBV6-1
CASSDFARNQPQHF
TGTGCCAGCAGTGATTTTGCCAGAAATCAGCCCCAGCATTTT
>-|13|TRBJ1-5|-|TRBV5-5
CASSLSPNQPQHF
TGTGCCAGCAGCTTAAGCCCCAATCAGCCCCAGCATTTT
>TRBD2|14|TRBJ2-1|-|TRBV2
CASRETSGYNEQFF
TGTGCCAGCAGAGAGACTAGCGGATACAATGAGCAGTTCTTC
>TRBD2|17|TRBJ2-1|-|TRBV4-3
CASSQEMSGSPYNEQFF
TGCGCCAGCAGCCAAGAGATGAGCGGGAGCCCCTACAATGAGCAGTTCTTC
>-|11|TRBJ1-1|-|TRBV30
CACERNTEAFF
TGTGCCTGTGAGAGAAACACTGAAGCTTTCTTT
>TRBD2|15|TRBJ2-1|once|TRBV19
CASSIEGLENNEQFF
TGTGCCAGTAGTATAGAGGGACTAGAGAACAATGAGCAGTTCTTC
>-|14|TRBJ2-7|-|TRBV5-4
CASSLDRPSYEQYF
TGTGCCAGCAGCTTGGACAGGCCCTCCTACGAGCAGTACTTC
>TRBD2|15|TRBJ2-7|-|TRBV29-1
CSVEDRASGHYEQYF
TGCAGCGTTGAAGATAGGGCTAGCGGACACTACGAGCAGTACTTC
>-|16|TRBJ2-4|-|TRBV7-2
CASSLAGGLAKNIQYF
TGTGCCAGCAGCTTAGCTGGGGGACTAGCCAAAAACATTCAGTACTTC
>-|11|TRBJ2-7|-|TRBV28
CASSRSYEQYF
TGTGCCAGCAGTCGTTCCTACGAGCAGTACTTC
>-|16|TRBJ1-5|-|TRBV19
CASSGQNLKLNQPQHF
TGTGCCAGTAGCGGACAGAACCTAAAACTCAATCAGCCCCAGCATTTT
>TRBD1|14|TRBJ1-2|-|TRBV7-3
CASSLTGGVNGYTF
TGTGCCAGCAGTTTAACAGGGGGCGTGAATGGCTACACCTTC
>-|10|TRBJ1-2|-|TRBV6-6
CASELPGYTF
TGTGCCAGTGAACTACCGGGCTACACCTTC
>TRBD1|14|TRBJ2-4|-|TRBV10-2
CASSEPHRGDIQYF
TGCGCCAGCAGTGAGCCTCACAGGGGTGACATTCAGTACTTC
>TRBD1|14|TRBJ2-3|-|TRBV19
CASSIGQVPDTQYF
TGTGCCAGTAGTATCGGACAGGTACCAGATACGCAGTATTTT
>TRBD1|16|TRBJ1-2|-|TRBV4-3
CASSQETGQGPVGYTF
TGCGCCAGCAGCCAAGAAACGGGACAGGGGCCAGTTGGCTACACCTTC
>-|15|TRBJ2-6|-|TRBV28
CASSLQNSGANVLTF
TGTGCCAGCAGTTTACAAAACTCTGGGGCCAACGTCCTGACTTTC
>TRBD1|14|TRBJ1-4|-|TRBV19
CASSTRTGNEKLFF
TGTGCCAGTAGTACTAGGACAGGGAATGAAAAACTGTTTTTT
>-|15|TRBJ2-7|few|TRBV6-4
CASSAKRKRLYEQYF
TGTGCCAGCAGTGCTAAGAGAAAACGCCTCTACGAGCAGTACTTC
>-|12|TRBJ2-7|-|TRBV5-6
CASRNTGNEQYF
TGTGCCAGCAGGAATACAGGGAACGAGCAGTACTTC
>-|14|TRBJ1-2|-|TRBV9
CASSVDGGSYGYTF
TGTGCCAGCAGCGTAGACGGCGGCTCCTATGGCTACACCTTC
>-|14|TRBJ2-3|-|TRBV5-4
CASSRAGSTDTQYF
TGTGCCAGCAGCCGGGCGGGGAGCACAGATACGCAGTATTTT
>-|16|TRBJ2-1|-|TRBV11-1
CASSPSGNLFYNEQFF
TGTGCCAGCAGCCCCTCCGGGAACCTGTTTTACAATGAGCAGTTCTTC
>-|13|TRBJ1-5|-|TRBV6-4
CASSAQENQPQHF
TGTGCCAGCAGTGCGCAGGAAAATCAGCCCCAGCATTTT
>-|15|TRBJ1-2|-|TRBV7-2
CASSLLISPGGGYTF
TGTGCCAGCAGTCTCCTTATCTCTCCCGGGGGTGGCTACACCTTC
>TRBD1|14|TRBJ2-7|-|TRBV19
CASSLGQASYEQYF
TGTGCCAGTAGTTTGGGACAGGCATCCTACGAGCAGTACTTC
>-|15|TRBJ2-1|once|TRBV9
CASSPGLNSYNEQFF
TGTGCCAGCAGCCCGGGACTGAACTCCTACAATGAGCAGTTCTTC
>TRBD2|17|TRBJ2-3|-|TRBV11-2
CASSSSITSGSRDTQYF
TGTGCCAGCAGCTCTTCAATCACTAGCGGGAGTAGAGATACGCAGTATTTT
>-|14|TRBJ1-3|-|TRBV18
CASSPAGHGNTIYF
TGTGCCAGCTCACCAGCCGGACATGGAAACACCATATATTTT
>-|13|TRBJ1-1|few|TRBV9
CASSVGGATEAFF
TGTGCCAGCAGCGTGGGGGGGGCAACTGAAGCTTTCTTT
>-|16|TRBJ2-7|-|TRBV2
CASSGLGQDTYYEQYF
TGTGCCAGCAGTGGGCTGGGGCAGGATACTTACTACGAGCAGTACTTC
>-|19|TRBJ2-7|-|TRBV4-3
CASSQDLPPSGQLSGEQYF
TGCGCCAGCAGCCAAGATCTTCCCCCCTCCGGACAGCTATCGGGGGAGCAGTACTTC
>TRBD1|14|TRBJ1-5|-|TRBV7-9
CASSFTGVGKPQHF
TGTGCCAGCAGCTTCACAGGGGTCGGTAAGCCCCAGCATTTT
>-|14|TRBJ1-4|once|TRBV28
CASSFMGGGEKLFF
TGTGCCAGCAGTTTCATGGGGGGTGGGGAAAAACTGTTTTTT
>-|16|TRBJ2-1|-|TRBV2
CASSEGTSSFYNEQFF
TGTGCCAGCAGCGAGGGGACATCGAGCTTCTACAATGAGCAGTTCTTC
>TRBD2|14|TRBJ2-7|-|TRBV15
CATTLAGGWSEQYF
TGTGCCACTACTCTAGCGGGGGGTTGGAGCGAGCAGTACTTC
>-|14|TRBJ1-1|-|TRBV18
CASSRGQMNTEAFF
TGTGCCAGCTCACGAGGACAGATGAACACTGAAGCTTTCTTT
>TRBD1|14|TRBJ1-2|-|TRBV2
CASLLTGGDYGYTF
TGTGCCAGCTTGCTGACAGGGGGGGACTATGGCTACACCTTC
>-|13|TRBJ2-3|-|TRBV6-4
CASSDETSKAQYF
TGTGCCAGCAGTGACGAGACTAGTAAAGCGCAGTATTTT
>-|11|TRBJ2-5|-|TRBV30
CAWTKQETQYF
TGTGCCTGGACAAAACAAGAGACCCAGTACTTC
>TRBD2|15|TRBJ2-1|-|TRBV18
CASSTSGRPLNEQFF
TGTGCCAGCTCAACTAGCGGGAGGCCCCTAAATGAGCAGTTCTTC